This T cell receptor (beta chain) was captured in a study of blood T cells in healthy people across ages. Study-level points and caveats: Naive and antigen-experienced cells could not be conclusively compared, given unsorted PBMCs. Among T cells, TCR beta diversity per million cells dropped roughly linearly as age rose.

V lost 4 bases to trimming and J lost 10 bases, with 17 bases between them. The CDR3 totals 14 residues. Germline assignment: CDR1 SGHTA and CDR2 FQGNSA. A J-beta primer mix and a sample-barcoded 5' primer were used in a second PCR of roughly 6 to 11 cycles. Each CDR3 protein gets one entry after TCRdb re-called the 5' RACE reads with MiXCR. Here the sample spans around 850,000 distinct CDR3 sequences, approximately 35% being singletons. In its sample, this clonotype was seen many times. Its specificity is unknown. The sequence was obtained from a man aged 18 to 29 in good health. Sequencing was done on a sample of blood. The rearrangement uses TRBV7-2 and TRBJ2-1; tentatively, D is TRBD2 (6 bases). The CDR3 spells CASSYLPGEGEQFF. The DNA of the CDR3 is TGTGCCAGCAGCTACCTTCCGGGGGAAGGGGAGCAGTTCTTC.